The clone carrying this TCR beta chain showed up just once. This specimen comes from a study of blood T cell repertoires in COVID-19. Turning to the study itself: Sources were T cells, B-cell-depleted T cells, or PBMCs; the material itself was cDNA or gDNA.

As originally analysed: Estimation of nucleated cell counts relied on the amplification of reference gene primers. The assay was immunoSEQ multiplex PCR, and TCRdb's table has in-frame clones only and misses some. The D gene and trimming were derived from the DNA, and the V and J assignments and clone size from that table. The sample includes about 170,000 clones, roughly 80% seen only once; the top ten take roughly a tenth. The clonotype was recovered from a man aged 65 to 79 with active or convalescent COVID-19. The sample comprised peripheral blood.

Here the CDR3 reads CASSLGRVSTNEKLFF. The CDR3 DNA follows: TGTGCCAGCAGCTTAGGCAGGGTCTCTACTAATGAAAAACTGTTTTTT. V and J are TRBV5-8 and TRBJ1-4; possible D gene TRBD1, 5 bases. Germline assignment: CDR1 SGHTS and CDR2 YDEGEE. The CDR3 loop spans 16 amino acids. Trimming removed 2 bases at V and 2 bases at J, with 13 bases between. The full variable domain, in which reference TRBV5-8 and TRBJ1-4 provide the parts outside the CDR3, is EAGVTQSPTHLIKTRGQQATLRCSPISGHTSVYWYQQALGLGLQFLLWYDEGEERNRGNFPPRFSGRQFPNYSSELNVNALELEDSALYLCASSLGRVSTNEKLFFGSGTQLSVL.